Listed here are 32 T cell receptor beta chains from one sample, sequenced in a study of metastatic and nonmetastatic thyroid tumors (dated by TCRdb to the early 2020s). None of the patients had been given any treatment before thyroid surgery. Library preparation used PCR. These reads were obtained on an Illumina HiSeq 4000. TCRdb itself trimmed the public reads at Q25 with fastp, ran MiXCR and retained productive beta chains. Recorded for this sample are 25,000 to 35,000 clones; 10% to 14% of them occurred a single time. Of the sample, about a sixth falls within the top ten clones. Sequences were obtained from blood. These receptors were collected from a female donor with papillary thyroid cancer or a benign thyroid nodule (not recorded which). Some clones in this sample may be carry-over from other donors' samples.

This clone was seen repeatedly, ten times or more. This rearrangement joins TRBV6-1 to TRBJ2-7, with 8 nucleotides matching TRBD1. From germline, CDR1 is MNHNS and CDR2 SASEGT. V shed 6 bases and J 0 bases; nucleotides not matched to a gene: 7. This CDR3 spans 15 amino acids. The CDR3 loop is CASRNRDRNSYEQYF. CDR3 nucleotides: TGTGCCAGCAGGAACCGGGACAGGAACTCCTACGAGCAGTACTTC.

This clone was recorded at least ten times. V and J are TRBV28 and TRBJ1-1; no clear D. Germline V lookup: CDR1 MDHEN, CDR2 SYDVKM. The CDR3 runs to 18 residues. Trimming shortened V by 5 bases and J by 0 bases, and 22 bases separated the two germline ends. The DNA of the CDR3 is TGTGCCAGCAGTCCTAACCCCCGATTGACATACATGAACACTGAAGCTTTCTTT. This translates into CASSPNPRLTYMNTEAFF.

This clone was recorded at least ten times. V usage is TRBV27 and J usage is TRBJ2-1, with 8 positions matching TRBD2. The CDR3 spans 16 residues. V shed 6 bases, J shed 6 bases, and the junction held 13 bases outside the gene matches. Germline-derived CDR1 and CDR2 are MNHEY and SMNVEV (reference sequence). The CDR3 region is CASSDLTRLAGNEQFF. In DNA, the CDR3 is TGTGCCAGCAGCGACCTTACTCGCCTAGCGGGCAATGAGCAGTTCTTC.

This chain uses TRBV6-1 with TRBJ1-1; D call uncertain. Trimming cost V 9 bases and J 1 base, with 18 bases left between them. The CDR3 sequence is 15 residues long. Germline-derived CDR1 and CDR2 are MNHNS and SASEGT. The chain's CDR3 is CARTLLVQRNTEAFF. The DNA for the CDR3 is TGTGCCAGAACTCTACTGGTACAGCGGAACACTGAAGCTTTCTTT.

This chain joins TRBV20-1 and TRBJ1-5; 10 nucleotides agree with TRBD1. This CDR3 is 13 amino acids long. V lost 5 bases to trimming and J lost 5 bases; unmatched junction nucleotides: 3. CDR1 is DFQATT, CDR2 SNEGSKA, per germline (reference sequence). CDR3 in amino acids: CSAQGQGHQPQHF. Here the CDR3 DNA reads TGCAGTGCTCAGGGACAGGGGCATCAGCCCCAGCATTTT.

This clone has ten or more counts. With a much larger clone just one base away, this may be a read error. The V gene is TRBV6-1, the J gene TRBJ1-4; tentative D call: TRBD1 (6 bases). The CDR3 covers 15 residues. Deletions cut 5 bases from V and 8 bases from J, with 18 bases between. Per germline, CDR1 MNHNS and CDR2 SASEGT. The DNA of the CDR3 is TGTGCCAGCAGTTTCCTACAGGGTACGGCCGAAAAACTGTTTTTT. It is translated as CASSFLQGTAEKLFF.

Many counts were recorded for this clone. In nucleotides, the CDR3 is TGTGCCAGCAGTTACTCCGGGGGAAGCAATGAGCAGTTCTTC. It yields the protein CASSYSGGSNEQFF. V usage is TRBV6-5 and J usage is TRBJ2-1, with D perhaps matching TRBD2 (6 bases). Germline loops: CDR1 MNHEY, CDR2 SVGAGI. The CDR3 totals 14 residues. With 0 bases removed from V and 6 bases from J, the gap between germline ends came to 9 bases.

There are many counts of this clone. A read error is possible here, since a much larger clone lies one base away. Other nucleotide sequences from this sample produce the same CDR3. The chain uses TRBV12-3 or TRBV12-4 and TRBJ1-1; D is undetermined. This CDR3 is 15 amino acids long. CDR3 nucleotide sequence: TGTGCCAGCAGCACTACGGGTCGGATTTACACCGAAGCTTTCTTT. This gives the protein CASSTTGRIYTEAFF.

Notes on this clone: The junction shows a germline mismatch at one end, possibly a read error. The gene calls are TRBV28 and TRBJ1-5; no firm D call. The germline V gene encodes CDR1 MDHEN and CDR2 SYDVKM. This CDR3 region has 17 residues. The CDR3, as DNA: TGTGCCAGCAGTTTACCGGGGTTTCAGGCCGGCAATAAGCCCCAGCATTTT. Protein sequence: CASSLPGFQAGNKPQHF.

This clone was counted only a few times. The chain couples TRBV24-1 to TRBJ2-1, with 8 nucleotides matching TRBD2. After removal of 7 bases from V and 9 bases from J, the junction contained 10 bases not matched to a gene. This CDR3 is built from 14 residues. The germline CDR1 and CDR2 sequences are KGHDR and SFDVKD. CDR3 protein: CATSEGLGSGEQFF. The DNA for the CDR3 is TGTGCCACCAGCGAGGGACTAGGGTCTGGTGAGCAGTTCTTC.

The chain carries TRBV6-2 or TRBV6-3 and TRBJ2-7; D is perhaps TRBD2 (5 bases). Germline V CDR1 and CDR2: MNHEY, SVGEGT. V dropped 2 bases and J dropped 2 bases, with 13 bases sitting between them. The CDR3 is 15 residues long. For the CDR3, the DNA is TGTGCCAGCAGTTACAGTGCCAGCGGCACCTACGAGCAGTACTTC. It yields the protein CASSYSASGTYEQYF.

This clone occurred many times. The chain employs TRBV4-1 and TRBJ2-7, with a weak D call TRBD1 (6 bases). CDR1 is MGHRA, CDR2 YSYEKL, per germline. This CDR3 region has 14 residues. V lost 5 bases to trimming and J lost 2 bases, with 13 bases between them. The CDR3 loop reads CASSVGHAAYEQYF. Here the CDR3 DNA reads TGCGCCAGCAGCGTGGGACACGCCGCCTACGAGCAGTACTTC.

This clone was observed many times. The CDR3 sequence: CSGNRGPEQFF. The CDR3 DNA reads as TGCAGTGGCAACAGGGGTCCTGAGCAGTTCTTC. The V call is TRBV20-1, the J call TRBJ2-1, with 7 bases identical to TRBD1. This CDR3 has 11 residues. J was trimmed by 9 bases and V by 7 bases; bases with no gene match: 6. Germline assignment: CDR1 DFQATT and CDR2 SNEGSKA (reference sequence).

The genes are TRBV4-3 and TRBJ2-1; the D is unclear. CDR1 and CDR2 from the germline V gene are LGHNA and YSLEER. Trimming pared 0 bases from V and 4 bases from J, leaving 16 bases between. The CDR3 extends over 17 amino acids. The CDR3 DNA sequence: TGCGCCAGCAGCCAAGATCGGAACCTACCCGTATACAATGAGCAGTTCTTC. This gives the protein CASSQDRNLPVYNEQFF.

This clone is labeled as medium-sized. This chain connects TRBV6-5 to TRBJ1-2, with D perhaps matching TRBD1 (5 bases). Trimming stripped 2 bases from V and 8 bases from J, with 27 bases between. Germline CDR1 MNHEY, CDR2 SVGAGI. The CDR3 length is 18 residues. CDR3 sequence reads: CASSYPPRRGDTSMGYTF. DNA for the CDR3: TGTGCCAGCAGTTACCCCCCGCGTAGGGGCGATACATCTATGGGCTACACCTTC.

Ten or more counts support this clone. This chain connects TRBV18 to TRBJ2-2; tentative D call: TRBD1 (6 bases). From germline, CDR1 is KGHSH and CDR2 LQKENI. The CDR3 is 15 amino acids. The V end was cut by 6 bases, the J end by 1 base, with 12 bases between. This CDR3 is CASSDSGQNTGELFF. CDR3 coding DNA: TGTGCCAGCTCGGACTCGGGACAGAACACCGGGGAGCTGTTTTTT.

J is TRBJ2-5 and V is TRBV20-1, with 7 bases identical to TRBD2. The CDR3 runs 15 residues. CDR1 and CDR2 (germline): DFQATT, SNEGSKA (reference sequence). Trimming cost V 6 bases and J 3 bases; bases outside gene matches: 13. The CDR3 DNA reads TGCAGTGCCAGGGCGGGACTATCGGTTAAAGAGACCCAGTACTTC. Amino acid sequence: CSARAGLSVKETQYF.

This clone occurred many times. The chain employs TRBV7-2 and TRBJ1-2; a possible D gene is TRBD1 (5 bases). Trimming stripped 5 bases from V and 2 bases from J, with 15 bases between. The length of the CDR3 is 15 residues. CDR1 and CDR2 (germline): SGHTA, FQGNSA. In DNA, the CDR3 is TGTGCCAGCAGCGCGGGACGGTTGGGAAACTATGGCTACACCTTC. This codes for CASSAGRLGNYGYTF.

This clone was seen many times. The genes are TRBV20-1 and TRBJ2-7; 9 bases line up with TRBD2. Germline V lookup: CDR1 DFQATT, CDR2 SNEGSKA (reference sequence). Trimming removed 3 bases from V and 7 bases from J; junction bases left unmatched: 16. This CDR3 spans 16 amino acids. CDR3 DNA: TGCAGTGCTAGGCTGGGTGGGGTAGCGGGAGTTAGGGAGCAGTACTTC. It codes for CSARLGGVAGVREQYF.

This clone was recorded many times. The chain recombines TRBV6-1 with TRBJ2-3; D is ambiguous. V was cut by 3 bases and J by 6 bases, with 19 bases left in between. This CDR3 is 16 amino acids long. Germline V gives CDR1 MNHNS, CDR2 SASEGT. The chain's CDR3 is CASSERLRPFPDTQYF. The CDR3 DNA reads as TGTGCCAGCAGTGAGCGACTGCGGCCATTTCCCGATACGCAGTATTTT.

At least ten counts were recorded for this clone. The chain is built from TRBV6-2 or TRBV6-3 and TRBJ2-7; 12 bases are shared with TRBD1. The CDR3 is 15 amino acids. Losses at the gene ends were 5 bases for V and 6 bases for J; bases not matched to a gene: 8. Germline-derived CDR1 and CDR2 are MNHEY and SVGEGT. CDR3 amino acids: CASSPPGQGASEQYF. CDR3 sequence (DNA): TGTGCCAGCAGTCCCCCGGGACAGGGGGCCTCCGAGCAGTACTTC.

The table lists this clone with many counts. The CDR3 DNA reads TGTGCCAGCAGCTCAGGGACTAGCGGCTCCTACAATGAGCAGTTCTTC. Residues: CASSSGTSGSYNEQFF. The J gene is TRBJ2-1, the V gene TRBV5-6, with 11 bases matching TRBD2. V lost 3 bases, J lost 0 bases, and 2 bases stayed unmatched. The CDR3 extends over 16 amino acids. In germline, CDR1 is SGHDT, CDR2 YYEEEE.

This clone was seen at least ten times. This chain uses TRBV24-1 with TRBJ1-1; D is ambiguous. The V gene's germline CDR1 is KGHDR and CDR2 SFDVKD. The CDR3 is made up of 12 amino acids. Deletions cut 3 bases from V and 1 base from J, with 2 bases between. The CDR3 region is CATSDQNTEAFF. In DNA form, the CDR3 reads TGTGCCACCAGTGATCAGAACACTGAAGCTTTCTTT.

This clone was picked up many times. V is TRBV6-2 or TRBV6-3 and J is TRBJ2-5, with 10 bases matching TRBD2. The germline gives CDR1 MNHEY, CDR2 SVGEGT. The CDR3 has 19 residues. V shed 6 bases, J shed 5 bases, and the junction held 21 bases outside the gene matches. In nucleotides, the CDR3 is TGTGCCAGCAGACGCATCCCACTAGCGGGAAGGGGGAAAGTTGAGACCCAGTACTTC. Amino acid sequence: CASRRIPLAGRGKVETQYF.

This clone was seen a handful of times. This sequence joins TRBV28 and TRBJ1-1; D perhaps matches TRBD1 (6 bases). The ends were cut back, 7 bases at V and 3 bases at J, with 15 bases in the middle. CDR1 MDHEN and CDR2 SYDVKM come from the germline V gene. The CDR3 contains 14 residues. CDR3: CASTKGGAYTEAFF. CDR3 DNA sequence: TGTGCCAGCACCAAGGGGGGAGCCTACACTGAAGCTTTCTTT.

The chain links TRBV7-3 to TRBJ1-1; D remains unclear. The V end lost 4 bases, the J end lost 6 bases, and 12 bases lay between the germline ends. The CDR3 totals 13 residues. Germline CDR1 and CDR2: SGHTA and FQGTGA. The CDR3, as DNA: TGTGCCAGCAGCTATGACCGAGGCGCTGAAGCTTTCTTT. Amino acids: CASSYDRGAEAFF.

This chain links TRBV12-3 or TRBV12-4 with TRBJ2-5; TRBD2 is a possible D gene (6 bases). The V and J ends lost 1 base and 5 bases respectively, with 17 bases between them. The CDR3 extends over 16 amino acids. The CDR3 sequence is CASSLVVGPAGETQYF. CDR3 bases: TGTGCCAGCAGTTTAGTAGTCGGCCCTGCGGGGGAGACCCAGTACTTC.

By sample fraction, this clone is medium-sized. DNA for the CDR3: TGTGCCAGCAGTGGCGCTAGCGGGAAATACGAGCAGTACTTC. This encodes CASSGASGKYEQYF. The chain joins TRBV6-2 or TRBV6-3 to TRBJ2-7; 9 bases agree with TRBD2. CDR1 and CDR2 (germline): MNHEY, SVGEGT. The CDR3 has 14 amino acids. Trimming cost V 5 bases and J 4 bases; bases outside gene matches: 6.

This clone was seen at least ten times. The chain employs TRBV12-3 or TRBV12-4 and TRBJ2-3; weak D call: TRBD2 (5 bases). This CDR3 contains 14 residues. The V and J ends lost 2 bases and 2 bases respectively, with 8 bases between them. Here the CDR3 reads CASSLSGDTDTQYF. The DNA for the CDR3 is TGTGCCAGCAGTTTAAGCGGAGACACAGATACGCAGTATTTT.

This clone was seen at least ten times. J is TRBJ2-3 and V is TRBV12-3 or TRBV12-4, with 9 bases lining up with TRBD2. Trimming removed 1 base from V and 2 bases from J; junction bases left unmatched: 7. The CDR3 has 17 amino acids. The CDR3 region is CASSLGLAGTFTDTQYF. The DNA of the CDR3 is TGTGCCAGCAGTTTAGGGCTAGCGGGAACATTCACAGATACGCAGTATTTT.

The chain has TRBV28 and TRBJ1-4; perhaps TRBD1 as D (5 bases). The V end was cut by 6 bases, the J end by 3 bases, with 17 bases between. The CDR3 spans 16 residues. Looked up from germline, CDR1 is MDHEN and CDR2 is SYDVKM. The CDR3 DNA is TGTGCCAGCAGCTATCCGGGTGGCAGGGCTAATGAAAAACTGTTTTTT. Protein sequence: CASSYPGGRANEKLFF. The entire variable domain, with the rest obtained from reference TRBV28 and TRBJ1-4, is as follows: DVKVTQSSRYLVKRTGEKVFLECVQDMDHENMFWYRQDPGLGLRLIYFSYDVKMKEKGDIPEGYSVSREKKERFSLILESASTNQTSMYLCASSYPGGRANEKLFFGSGTQLSVL.

This clone was recorded many times. The genes are TRBV7-9 and TRBJ2-5; D not certain. Trimming pared 8 bases from V and 5 bases from J, leaving 6 bases between. The germline gives CDR1 SEHNR, CDR2 FQNEAQ (reference sequence). The CDR3 runs 10 residues. The CDR3 here is CASDGETQYF. The CDR3 nucleotides are TGTGCCAGCGATGGGGAGACCCAGTACTTC. The full variable domain, with the rest looked up from reference TRBV7-9 and TRBJ2-5, is DTGVSQNPRHKITKRGQNVTFRCDPISEHNRLYWYRQTLGQGPEFLTYFQNEAQLEKSRLLSDRFSAERPKGSFSTLEIQRTEQGDSAMYLCASDGETQYFGPGTRLLVL.